This TCR beta chain came from a study of type 1 regulatory T cells. Study information: This in vitro CD4 product, T-allo10, is enriched for Tr1 cells and alloantigen-specific.

TCRdb called the reads again in MiXCR, with one record for every CDR3 protein. Of over 55,000 distinct CDR3 sequences in the sample, 45% to 50% were seen once. Trimming took 4 bases from V and 4 from J; bases not matched to a gene: 0. The CDR3 is 15 amino acids. CDR1 is MGHRA and CDR2 is YSYEKL in the germline V gene. Whole-study findings and limits: Type 1 regulatory T cells had a more restricted TCR repertoire than non-type 1 regulatory T cells.

To note about this clonotype: Its antigen is still unknown.

Sequenced input: cultured non-Tr1 T cells, either the whole culture or a sorted T cell fraction (not recorded which). This TCR came from a human donor in good health. V gene TRBV4-1 combines with J gene TRBJ2-2; 13 positions agree with TRBD2. CDR3 coding DNA: TGCGCCAGCAGCCGGACTAGCGGGGGCACCGGGGAGCTGTTTTTT. Encoded protein: CASSRTSGGTGELFF.